The next 21 T cell receptor beta chains were all read from a single sample in a study of blood T cells in healthy people across ages. Through a sample-barcoded 5' primer and a J-beta primer mix, a second PCR was run for about 7 to 12 cycles. TCRdb re-derived calls from the 5' RACE reads in MiXCR, one entry per CDR3 protein. The data show around 2 million distinct CDR3 sequences, roughly 43% seen once. Sequencing was carried out using blood. The receptors originated from a human donor in good health.

This clonotype has just a few counts. Germline is not matched at one junction end, which may reflect a read error. V usage is TRBV4-3 and J usage is TRBJ2-5; 7 bases agree with TRBD1. CDR3 length: 18 residues. Germline V gene data show CDR1 as LGHNA and CDR2 as YSLEER. This chain's CDR3 is CASNQDQQGTEYQETQYF. CDR3 DNA sequence: TGCGCCAGCAACCAAGATCAACAAGGGACAGAGTACCAAGAGACCCAGTACTTC.

This clonotype was counted between two and nine times. The chain has TRBV10-3 and TRBJ2-7; TRBD2 might be the D (6 bases). The CDR3 covers 14 residues. The V gene's germline CDR1 is ENHRY and CDR2 SYGVKD. The ends were cut back, 3 bases at V and 2 bases at J, with 11 bases in the middle. The CDR3 reads CAISDVRGTYEQYF. DNA for the CDR3: TGTGCCATCAGTGACGTACGGGGGACCTACGAGCAGTACTTC.

This chain uses TRBV12-3 or TRBV12-4 with TRBJ2-1; no clear D. This CDR3 is built from 15 residues. V lost 6 bases and J lost 6, with 18 bases in between. The CDR3 DNA sequence: TGTGCCAGCAGCCCTTCCAATCCCGCCCCCAATGAGCAGTTCTTC. Encoded protein: CASSPSNPAPNEQFF.

About this clonotype itself: Germline is not matched at one junction end, which may reflect a read error. The chain's CDR3 is CSARTTGANYGDTF. CDR3 nucleotide sequence: TGCAGTGCTAGGACGACGGGAGCTAACTATGGCGACACCTTC. This chain uses TRBV20-1 with TRBJ1-2; no firm D call. Germline V gives CDR1 DFQATT, CDR2 SNEGSKA (reference sequence). The CDR3 is 14 amino acids.

The rearrangement links TRBV6-2 or TRBV6-3 to TRBJ2-7; TRBD1 aligns across 11 bases. CDR3 size: 14 residues. Germline CDR1 MNHEY, CDR2 SVGEGT. J gave up 5 bases and V 7 bases, and 7 bases lay outside the gene matches. The chain's CDR3 is CASIEDRGRNEQYF. In DNA, the CDR3 is TGTGCCAGCATTGAGGACAGGGGGCGAAACGAGCAGTACTTC.

At least ten counts were recorded for this clonotype. The chain joins TRBV6-1 to TRBJ2-1, with a possible D match to TRBD1 (5 bases). The CDR3 spans 13 residues. V lost 6 bases and J 8 bases, leaving 14 bases between the germline ends. Germline CDR1 is MNHNS and CDR2 is SASEGT. In DNA, the CDR3 is TGTGCCAGCAGGCCAGGGATAAGCGATGAGCAGTTCTTC. Translating gives CASRPGISDEQFF.

Notes on this clonotype: At one end, the junction sequence differs from germline, possibly due to a read error. The genes are TRBV20-1 and TRBJ1-4, with D perhaps matching TRBD1 (5 bases). Germline loops: CDR1 DFQATT, CDR2 SNEGSKA (reference sequence). The CDR3 extends over 13 amino acids. The DNA of the CDR3 is TGCAGTGCTAGAAGACAGAGAGATGAAAAACGGTTTTTT. Translation gives CSARRQRDEKRFF.

This rearrangement joins TRBV7-9 to TRBJ2-3; D is unresolved. The end of the DNA is better explained by TRBJ1-5, so the J call may be wrong. CDR1 is SEHNR, CDR2 FQNEAQ, per germline (reference sequence). This CDR3 region has 14 residues. CDR3 coding DNA: TGTGCCAGCAGCTTACCCACTAGCAGAGACTCGCAGCATTTT. This encodes CASSLPTSRDSQHF.

This clonotype appeared once. This chain uses TRBV27 with TRBJ1-1; D uncertain. The germline V gene has CDR1 MNHEY and CDR2 SMNVEV (reference sequence). Trimming left V 5 bases short and J 1 base short, with 17 bases between. The CDR3 length is 16 residues. DNA for the CDR3: TGTGCCAGCAGTCCCCTCTCACTACACAGGAACACTGAAGCTTTCTTT. Its protein product is CASSPLSLHRNTEAFF.

This chain uses TRBV7-2 with TRBJ2-5; 10 nucleotides line up with TRBD2. The J call may be faulty, since TRBJ2-7 better matches the DNA end. The length of the CDR3 is 16 residues. Germline assignment: CDR1 SGHTA and CDR2 FQGNSA. The CDR3, as DNA: TGTGCCAGCAGCTCGGGACTAGCGCAGGGCTTCTACGAGCAGTACTTC. Translating it yields CASSSGLAQGFYEQYF.

This clonotype has more than one count but fewer than ten. The rearrangement links TRBV2 to TRBJ2-5; weak D call: TRBD2 (5 bases). With 8 bases removed from V and 2 bases from J, the gap between germline ends came to 15 bases. Per the germline V gene, CDR1 is SNHLY and CDR2 is FYNNEI. The CDR3 is 14 amino acids. This CDR3 is CASSTPAVQETQYF. Written as DNA, the CDR3 is TGTGCCAGCTCAACTCCAGCGGTACAAGAGACCCAGTACTTC.

This clonotype showed up just a few times. One end of the junction varies from germline; a read error may be responsible. This rearrangement joins TRBV15 to TRBJ2-6; 8 bases match TRBD1. The germline CDR1 and CDR2 sequences are LNHNV and YYDKDF (reference sequence). The CDR3 sequence is 17 residues long. CDR3: CVTSRWTGSSGANVLTF. CDR3 nucleotides: TGTGTCACCAGCAGGTGGACAGGGAGCTCTGGGGCCAACGTCCTGACTTTC.

J is TRBJ2-1 and V is TRBV5-1; D is possibly TRBD1 or TRBD2 (6 bases each). The CDR3 length is 15 residues. From germline, CDR1 is SGHRS and CDR2 YFSETQ. Trimming took off 0 bases at V and 5 bases at J, with 12 bases between the two ends. DNA of the CDR3: TGCGCCAGCAGCTTGGTTCCGGGGGCGGACAATGAGCAGTTCTTC. This sequence encodes CASSLVPGADNEQFF.

The J gene is TRBJ1-1, the V gene TRBV7-9, with D unclear. This CDR3 has 14 amino acids. The V end lost 7 bases, the J end lost 1 base, and 13 bases lay between the germline ends. CDR1 is SEHNR, CDR2 FQNEAQ, per germline (reference sequence). This CDR3 reads CASKKEISNTEAFF. In nucleotides, the CDR3 is TGTGCCAGCAAAAAAGAGATCTCGAACACTGAAGCTTTCTTT.

Note on this clonotype: This sequence may be a read error, since a much larger clone differs from it by one base. This chain joins TRBV7-2 and TRBJ2-5; D ambiguous. This CDR3 is built from 13 residues. The germline V gene encodes CDR1 SGHTA and CDR2 FQGNSA. V gave up 7 bases and J gave up 5 bases, with 14 bases separating them. The CDR3: CTSTLTTPETQYF. The CDR3 DNA reads as TGTACCAGCACCTTGACGACACCGGAGACCCAGTACTTC.

This clonotype was observed a handful of times. The V gene is TRBV9, the J gene TRBJ2-7, with D tentatively TRBD1 (5 bases). Germline lookup yields CDR1 SGDLS and CDR2 YYNGEE. V was shortened by 0 bases and J by 4 bases, with 20 bases between the two germline ends. CDR3 length equals 17 residues. Written as DNA, the CDR3 is TGTGCCAGCAGCGTAGGAGTTCCGGCGACAGTGGGGTACGAGCAGTACTTC. Protein sequence: CASSVGVPATVGYEQYF.

The rearrangement joins TRBV6-6 to TRBJ2-7; 12 nucleotides agree with TRBD1. This CDR3 contains 14 residues. With 6 bases clipped from V and 3 bases from J, the junction kept 3 bases outside the gene matches. Per germline, CDR1 MNHNY and CDR2 SVGAGI (reference sequence). CDR3 amino acids: CASRGTGGGYEQYF. The CDR3 DNA reads as TGTGCCAGCAGGGGGACAGGGGGCGGCTACGAGCAGTACTTC.

The J gene is TRBJ1-1, the V gene TRBV7-9; D is unclear. V was trimmed by 6 bases and J by 0 bases, leaving 8 bases between them. The germline V gene has CDR1 SEHNR and CDR2 FQNEAQ (reference sequence). The CDR3 extends over 13 amino acids. CDR3 nucleotides: TGTGCCAGCAGGCAAACTTTGAACACTGAAGCTTTCTTT. Translated: CASRQTLNTEAFF.

The table lists this clonotype with a few counts. The rearrangement uses TRBV9 and TRBJ2-2; D call uncertain. The CDR3 has 13 residues. The ends were cut back, 2 bases at V and 5 bases at J, with 7 bases in the middle. The germline V gene has CDR1 SGDLS and CDR2 YYNGEE. The CDR3 is CASSVRATGELFF. The CDR3 DNA reads TGTGCCAGCAGCGTTCGAGCGACCGGGGAGCTGTTTTTT.

Details on this clonotype: An end of the junction does not agree with germline; a read error may underlie this. The chain uses TRBV10-3 and TRBJ2-7; possibly TRBD2 for D (5 bases). Germline V gene lookup returns CDR1 ENHRY and CDR2 SYGVKD. There are 14 residues in the CDR3. The CDR3 nucleotides are TGTGCCACCAGTGAGCGGACGGCATCCTACGAGCAGTACTTC. It encodes CATSERTASYEQYF.

V usage is TRBV5-4 and J usage is TRBJ1-1; weak D call: TRBD1 (6 bases). The CDR3 extends over 18 amino acids. The V gene lost 4 bases and the J gene lost 5 bases, with 27 bases spanning the gap. Germline-derived CDR1 and CDR2 are SGHNT and YYREEE (reference sequence). As DNA, the CDR3 is TGTGCCAGCAGCCCGGGGGGCAGGGATATTTTCTTGGGGACTGAAGCTTTCTTT. This codes for CASSPGGRDIFLGTEAFF. Filled out from reference TRBV5-4 and TRBJ1-1, the complete variable domain reads ETGVTQSPTHLIKTRGQQVTLRCSSQSGHNTVSWYQQALGQGPQFIFQYYREEENGRGNFPPRFSGLQFPNYSSELNVNALELDDSALYLCASSPGGRDIFLGTEAFFGQGTRLTVV.